One sample yielded the 5 T cell receptor beta chains listed below, sequenced in a study of shared clonotypes between healthy human individuals. Using immunoSEQ multiplex PCR, the repertoire was profiled, and TCRdb retains in-frame clones only, with some absent. This sample carries some 2,000,000 clones, more than 90% of them seen once, and the ten largest clones take less than 0.15%. Input material: naive CD4+ T cells sorted from blood. Subset given: CD45RA+ positively selected. Every receptor here comes from a man younger than 30 in good health.

A single count supports this clone. This rearrangement joins TRBV25-1 to TRBJ2-7; the D gene could be TRBD1 or TRBD2 (5 bases each). With 6 bases removed from V and 12 bases from J, the gap between germline ends came to 24 bases. Germline V gene data show CDR1 as MGHDK and CDR2 as SYGVNS. This CDR3 region has 14 residues. As DNA, the CDR3 is TGTGCCAGCAGGACTCCGGGACCTCCCTACGTTATGTACTTC. This gives the protein CASRTPGPPYVMYF.

The V and J genes are TRBV6-4 and TRBJ1-6, with a weak D call TRBD1 (6 bases). CDR1 and CDR2 from the germline V gene are MRHNA and SNTAGT. V shed 6 bases and J shed 2 bases, with 20 bases lying between them. This CDR3 comprises 18 residues. CDR3 DNA: TGTGCCAGCAGATCTACGACAGGCGGGTGGACCTATAATTCACCCCTCCACTTT. It translates to CASRSTTGGWTYNSPLHF.

The CDR3 DNA sequence: TGTGCCAGCAGGCCCAGGGGGACTAATGAAAAACTGTTTTTT. This codes for CASRPRGTNEKLFF. This sequence joins TRBV6-5 and TRBJ1-4, with 7 bases fitting TRBD1. CDR3 size: 14 residues. Germline CDR1 reads MNHEY; CDR2 reads SVGAGI. V was pared by 6 bases and J by 2 bases, with 3 bases of the junction left unmatched.

J is TRBJ2-6 and V is TRBV7-9, with 15 bases matching TRBD2. Germline V gene sequence: CDR1 SEHNR, CDR2 FQNEAQ (reference sequence). V gave up 2 bases and J gave up 3 bases; unmatched junction bases: 2. This CDR3 spans 18 amino acids. The CDR3 loop is CASSLMGLAGGGANVLTF. The CDR3 DNA reads TGTGCCAGCAGCTTAATGGGACTAGCGGGAGGTGGGGCCAACGTCCTGACTTTC.

A note on this clone: Within the sample, other DNA sequences also encode this same CDR3. The chain uses TRBV30 and TRBJ2-1; 7 nucleotides line up with TRBD2. Looked up from germline, CDR1 is GTSNPN and CDR2 is SVGIG (reference sequence). V lost 0 bases, J lost 9 bases, and 5 bases stayed unmatched. This CDR3 has 13 amino acids. CDR3 bases: TGTGCCTGGAGTGTAAGGACGGGGGGTGAGCAGTTCTTC. Its protein is CAWSVRTGGEQFF.